A single sample is the source of the 22 T cell receptor beta chains below, sequenced in a study of T cell repertoires in cytomegalovirus infection. No antigen has been assigned to these receptors. TCRdb passed the reads through MiXCR, listing each CDR3 protein once. This table has fewer than 1,000,000 distinct CDR3 sequences, roughly 30% appearing once. The source material was cultured CD8+ T cells from PBMCs, sampled from culture after CMV antigen stimulation. The receptor source for this set is a human donor in good health (CMV status not recorded). Some clones in this sample may be carry-over from other donors' samples.

Notes on this clonotype: This could be a read error, since a much larger clone is one nucleotide away. The chain recombines TRBV7-6 with TRBJ1-3; D perhaps matches TRBD1 (5 bases). This CDR3 contains 17 residues. CDR1 is SGHVS and CDR2 is FNYEAQ in the germline V gene. V gave up 1 base and J gave up 4 bases, with 17 bases separating them. The CDR3 coding sequence is TGTGCCAGCAGCTTAGGCGGTTTGGACGGGACCGGAAACACCATATATTTT. Its protein is CASSLGGLDGTGNTIYF.

The rearrangement joins TRBV4-2 to TRBJ2-3; D assignment may be TRBD1 or TRBD2 (6 bases each). CDR3 length: 14 amino acids. The germline V gene has CDR1 LGHNA and CDR2 YNFKEQ. The V and J ends lost 1 base and 6 bases respectively, with 11 bases between them. The CDR3 region is CASSQAGAGDTQYF. The DNA for the CDR3 is TGTGCCAGCAGCCAAGCGGGGGCCGGGGATACGCAGTATTTT.

This clonotype was seen repeatedly, ten times or more. The chain uses TRBV7-6 and TRBJ2-7, with D unresolved. Trimming stripped 0 bases from V and 5 bases from J, with 17 bases between. CDR3 length: 16 amino acids. Germline V lookup: CDR1 SGHVS, CDR2 FNYEAQ. Here the CDR3 reads CASSLAERWPVDEQYF. CDR3 DNA sequence: TGTGCCAGCAGCTTAGCGGAGAGATGGCCGGTCGACGAGCAGTACTTC.

This chain links TRBV29-1 with TRBJ1-2; 7 bases are shared with TRBD1. CDR1 SQVTM and CDR2 ANQGSEA come from the germline V gene. The V segment lost 3 bases and the J segment 8 bases; nucleotides outside the gene matches: 15. This CDR3 has 15 residues. CDR3 nucleotides: TGCAGCGTTGACGGTAACAGACCAGGGGGAGTCGGCTACACCTTC. It translates to CSVDGNRPGGVGYTF. The full variable domain, in which reference TRBV29-1 and TRBJ1-2 provide the parts outside the CDR3, is SAVISQKPSRDICQRGTSLTIQCQVDSQVTMMFWYRQQPGQSLTLIATANQGSEATYESGFVIDKFPISRPNLTFSTLTVSNMSPEDSSIYLCSVDGNRPGGVGYTFGSGTRLTVV.

V and J are TRBV12-3 or TRBV12-4 and TRBJ2-7; D gene ambiguous. The V and J ends lost 5 bases and 0 bases respectively, with 11 bases between them. The CDR3 consists of 14 residues. CDR3 sequence: CASSPSPGSYEQYF. DNA for the CDR3: TGTGCCAGCAGTCCTTCTCCGGGCTCCTACGAGCAGTACTTC.

Of note for this clonotype: A much larger clone sits a single nucleotide away, making a read error possible. V is TRBV27 and J is TRBJ2-7, with 9 bases lining up with TRBD1. Per the germline V gene, CDR1 is MNHEY and CDR2 is SMNVEV (reference sequence). V lost 3 bases and J lost 5; bases outside the gene matches: 5. The CDR3 totals 14 residues. The CDR3 is CASSFGTGYHEQYF. The CDR3 nucleotides are TGTGCCAGCAGTTTTGGGACAGGGTACCACGAGCAGTACTTC.

The genes are TRBV5-1 and TRBJ2-1, with 10 positions matching TRBD1. There are 16 residues in the CDR3. Germline V gene lookup returns CDR1 SGHRS and CDR2 YFSETQ. The V gene end was trimmed by 7 bases and the J gene end by 4 bases; junction bases not matched to a gene: 11. CDR3 sequence reads: CASVPPGQGSYNEQFF. CDR3 DNA sequence: TGCGCCAGCGTCCCTCCGGGACAGGGGTCATACAATGAGCAGTTCTTC.

This clonotype was seen only a few times. V is TRBV14 and J is TRBJ1-2; no reliable D call. V lost 6 bases and J lost 4, with 15 bases in between. CDR1 is SGHDN, CDR2 FVKESK, per germline. The CDR3 has 14 residues. The CDR3 reads CASSLDSFGYGYTF. CDR3 coding DNA: TGTGCCAGCAGTCTGGATTCCTTTGGCTATGGCTACACCTTC. The variable domain in full, with the rest retrieved from reference TRBV14 and TRBJ1-2, is EAGVTQFPSHSVIEKGQTVTLRCDPISGHDNLYWYRRVMGKEIKFLLHFVKESKQDESGMPNNRFLAERTGGTYSTLKVQPAELEDSGVYFCASSLDSFGYGYTFGSGTRLTVV.

Many counts were recorded for this clonotype. The V and J genes are TRBV10-3 and TRBJ1-3; 8 bases line up with TRBD1. CDR1 is ENHRY and CDR2 is SYGVKD in the germline V gene. The length of the CDR3 is 16 residues. Trimming at V came to 6 bases and at J to 3 bases, leaving 10 bases not matched to a gene. CDR3: CAIRKTGQDIGNTIYF. CDR3 bases: TGTGCCATCAGAAAAACGGGACAGGATATTGGAAACACCATATATTTT.

V usage is TRBV12-3 or TRBV12-4 and J usage is TRBJ2-7, with 7 nucleotides matching TRBD1. The CDR3 contains 13 residues. V gave up 8 bases and J gave up 2 bases; unmatched junction bases: 6. CDR3: CASGNRGPYEQYF. CDR3 DNA sequence: TGTGCCAGCGGAAACAGGGGACCCTACGAGCAGTACTTC.

This rearrangement joins TRBV12-5 to TRBJ2-2; TRBD2 might be the D (6 bases). This CDR3 has 15 residues. Trimming took off 7 bases at V and 9 bases at J, with 21 bases between the two ends. Germline V gene data show CDR1 as LGHNT and CDR2 as FRNRAP. CDR3 nucleotide sequence: TGTGCTAGTGTTCTAGCCCCGGGAGCCGGGAGGGAGCTGTTTTTT. Encoded protein: CASVLAPGAGRELFF.

The V call is TRBV20-1, the J call TRBJ2-2; no clear D gene. CDR1 is DFQATT, CDR2 SNEGSKA, per germline (reference sequence). This CDR3 is built from 13 residues. V lost 3 bases and J 6 bases, leaving 11 bases between the germline ends. In DNA form, the CDR3 reads TGCAGTGCTAGGAGGTCCAGGCCCGGGGAGCTGTTTTTT. The encoded protein is CSARRSRPGELFF.

This clonotype has just a few counts. The chain couples TRBV9 to TRBJ1-1; D not resolved. V was trimmed by 0 bases and J by 2 bases, leaving 8 bases between them. The CDR3 is 14 amino acids. The V gene's germline CDR1 is SGDLS and CDR2 YYNGEE. This CDR3 reads CASSVVPVNTEAFF. DNA of the CDR3: TGTGCCAGCAGCGTAGTACCGGTAAACACTGAAGCTTTCTTT.

The chain is built from TRBV27 and TRBJ1-5, with D perhaps matching TRBD1 (5 bases). The ends were cut back, 5 bases at V and 6 bases at J, with 8 bases in the middle. The CDR3 runs 12 residues. Germline values: CDR1 MNHEY, CDR2 SMNVEV (reference sequence). For the CDR3, the DNA is TGTGCCAGCAGTGGGGGGAGTCAGCCCCAGCATTTT. Translating it yields CASSGGSQPQHF.

With regard to this clonotype: One base away lies a much larger clone, so this may be a sequencing read error. This chain connects TRBV11-1 to TRBJ1-1; D gene ambiguous. The germline V and J ends were trimmed by 8 bases and 0 bases, with 10 bases remaining between them. Per germline, CDR1 SGHAT and CDR2 FQDESV (reference sequence). There are 13 residues in the CDR3. The CDR3 reads CASGPKLNTEAFF. Here the CDR3 DNA reads TGTGCCAGCGGCCCTAAACTGAACACTGAAGCTTTCTTT. Full variable domain (rest looked up from reference TRBV11-1 and TRBJ1-1): EAEVAQSPRYKITEKSQAVAFWCDPISGHATLYWYRQILGQGPELLVQFQDESVVDDSQLPKDRFSAERLKGVDSTLKIQPAELGDSAMYLCASGPKLNTEAFFGQGTRLTVV.

The chain joins TRBV4-1 to TRBJ1-1; tentatively, D is TRBD1 (5 bases). This CDR3 is 14 amino acids long. V gave up 1 base and J gave up 2 bases, with 8 bases separating them. Germline CDR1 is MGHRA and CDR2 is YSYEKL. CDR3 region: CASSQGRTNTEAFF. CDR3 nucleotide sequence: TGCGCCAGCAGCCAAGGTAGGACAAACACTGAAGCTTTCTTT.

The chain has TRBV7-9 and TRBJ2-3; D tentatively fits TRBD1 or TRBD2 (5 bases each). The CDR3 extends over 14 amino acids. Germline-derived CDR1 and CDR2 are SEHNR and FQNEAQ (reference sequence). V lost 5 bases to trimming and J lost 1 base, with 10 bases between them. CDR3 residues: CASSPQGRTDTQYF. CDR3 coding DNA: TGTGCCAGCAGCCCCCAGGGACGCACAGATACGCAGTATTTT.

The chain recombines TRBV12-3 or TRBV12-4 with TRBJ2-4; D not certain. The CDR3 length is 15 residues. V lost 3 bases to trimming and J lost 0 bases, with 9 bases between them. The DNA of the CDR3 is TGTGCCAGCAGTTTTGTGTCCGTAGCCAAAAACATTCAGTACTTC. Amino acid sequence: CASSFVSVAKNIQYF.

This chain joins TRBV19 and TRBJ1-1; possible D gene TRBD1, 5 bases. Germline CDR1 and CDR2: LNHDA and SQIVND (reference sequence). This CDR3 contains 16 residues. V was trimmed by 5 bases and J by 4 bases, leaving 20 bases between them. Here the CDR3 reads CASSARAGKVGTEAFF. The CDR3 DNA reads TGTGCCAGTAGTGCCCGGGCAGGGAAGGTTGGCACTGAAGCTTTCTTT. Based on the CDR3 plus reference TRBV19 and TRBJ1-1, the full variable domain is DGGITQSPKYLFRKEGQNVTLSCEQNLNHDAMYWYRQDPGQGLRLIYYSQIVNDFQKGDIAEGYSVSREKKESFPLTVTSAQKNPTAFYLCASSARAGKVGTEAFFGQGTRLTVV.

This clonotype was counted only a few times. V usage is TRBV6-2 or TRBV6-3 and J usage is TRBJ2-2; tentative D call: TRBD1 (5 bases). With 6 bases removed from V and 0 bases from J, the gap between germline ends came to 20 bases. CDR1 and CDR2 from the germline V gene are MNHEY and SVGEGT. CDR3 size: 18 residues. The CDR3 here is CASRPWGSYKSNTGELFF. The CDR3 bases are TGTGCCAGCAGGCCCTGGGGCAGCTATAAATCGAACACCGGGGAGCTGTTTTTT.

The chain carries TRBV5-1 and TRBJ1-2; D unclear. Germline CDR1 and CDR2: SGHRS and YFSETQ. This CDR3 has 12 residues. Trimming removed 6 bases from V and 6 bases from J, with 12 bases in between. CDR3 in amino acids: CASTGEFNGYTF. Written as DNA, the CDR3 is TGCGCCAGCACCGGGGAGTTCAATGGCTACACCTTC.

The chain uses TRBV6-8 and TRBJ1-5; D is possibly TRBD1 (5 bases). V was trimmed by 4 bases and J by 9 bases, leaving 10 bases between them. CDR3 size: 12 residues. Germline V gene data show CDR1 as MNHGY and CDR2 as SAAAGT. CDR3 in amino acids: CASSSTGGPQHF. In nucleotides, the CDR3 is TGTGCCAGCAGTTCGACTGGGGGGCCCCAGCATTTT.